Listed here are 25 T cell receptor beta chains from one sample, sequenced in a study of response to subunit inactivated influenza vaccine. TCRdb called the RT-PCR reads again in MiXCR, with one record for every CDR3 protein. Among just under 550,000 distinct CDR3 sequences listed, under 30% were seen once. These records were also assigned to another study, of T cells expressing NK-cell markers. Turning to that study: Template switching by 5'RACE with UMIs generated the TCR beta cDNA.

The sequencing used CD4+ T cells sorted from PBMCs, collected roughly 13 days after vaccination. The receptors were gathered from a man aged 45 to 65 who received an inactivated influenza vaccine.

This clonotype was counted between two and nine times. This chain joins TRBV11-3 and TRBJ2-3, with no clear D. This CDR3 has 12 residues. V dropped 4 bases and J dropped 7 bases, with 9 bases sitting between them. The germline gives CDR1 SGHNT, CDR2 YENEEA. The CDR3 nucleotides are TGTGCCAGCAGCTCCAATCCGAATACGCAGTATTTT. As protein: CASSSNPNTQYF.

The V call is TRBV5-1, the J call TRBJ1-5, with unresolved D. The germline V gene encodes CDR1 SGHRS and CDR2 YFSETQ. Trimming left V 3 bases short and J 3 bases short, with 7 bases between. CDR3 length: 13 amino acids. The CDR3 sequence is CASSSEPNQPQHF. CDR3 coding DNA: TGCGCCAGCAGCTCGGAGCCCAATCAGCCCCAGCATTTT.

The CDR3 DNA reads as TGTGCCAGCAGCCAATCCCCAGGACAGGGAGACACCATATATTTT. Its protein is CASSQSPGQGDTIYF. V and J are TRBV3-1 and TRBJ1-3; 8 bases match TRBD1. The trim removed 2 bases at V and 8 bases at J, leaving 8 bases unmatched. Germline V CDR1 and CDR2: LGHDT, YNNKEL (reference sequence). This CDR3 has 15 amino acids.

The chain carries TRBV14 and TRBJ2-1, with D unresolved. Trimming removed 6 bases at V and 0 bases at J, with 12 bases between. This CDR3 region has 15 residues. Germline V gene sequence: CDR1 SGHDN, CDR2 FVKESK. This chain's CDR3 is CASRRGPSSYNEQFF. DNA for the CDR3: TGTGCCAGCAGAAGAGGACCTAGCTCCTACAATGAGCAGTTCTTC.

The chain has TRBV12-3 or TRBV12-4 and TRBJ1-1, with a tentative D call TRBD1 (5 bases). V lost 9 bases, J lost 0 bases, and 17 bases lay in between. The CDR3 length is 15 residues. The CDR3 region is CASHPSGGLNTEAFF. The CDR3 DNA is TGTGCCAGTCACCCCAGTGGGGGTTTGAACACTGAAGCTTTCTTT.

The chain carries TRBV20-1 and TRBJ2-1; TRBD1 or TRBD2 may be the D gene (7 bases each). Trimming left V 6 bases short and J 5 bases short, with 20 bases between. CDR3 length: 15 amino acids. Germline lookup yields CDR1 DFQATT and CDR2 SNEGSKA (reference sequence). The CDR3 spells CSATGVAGADNEQFF. In DNA form, the CDR3 reads TGCAGTGCCACAGGGGTCGCGGGAGCCGACAATGAGCAGTTCTTC.

The chain combines TRBV7-2 with TRBJ2-5; D is uncertain. From germline, CDR1 is SGHTA and CDR2 FQGNSA. The CDR3 runs to 14 residues. Trimming stripped 2 bases from V and 7 bases from J, with 14 bases between. The CDR3 is CASSLKTLRTTQYF. CDR3 nucleotide sequence: TGTGCCAGCAGCTTAAAAACTCTCCGTACGACCCAGTACTTC.

The chain carries TRBV7-2 and TRBJ1-5, with 10 bases matching TRBD1. This CDR3 is built from 15 residues. V lost 1 base to trimming and J lost 11 bases; unmatched junction nucleotides: 8. The germline gives CDR1 SGHTA, CDR2 FQGNSA. CDR3: CASSLEAGTGVAQHF. The CDR3 nucleotides read TGTGCCAGCAGCTTAGAGGCCGGGACAGGGGTAGCCCAGCATTTT.

V usage is TRBV29-1 and J usage is TRBJ2-1, with 8 bases that match TRBD2. V dropped 7 bases and J dropped 8; count of bases not matched to a gene: 7. The CDR3 has 12 amino acids. In germline, CDR1 is SQVTM, CDR2 ANQGSEA. CDR3 residues: CSAGLGFYEQFF. The CDR3, as DNA: TGCAGCGCGGGACTAGGGTTCTATGAGCAGTTCTTC.

The chain carries TRBV5-1 and TRBJ2-3, with 9 bases that match TRBD2. The V gene end was trimmed by 4 bases and the J gene end by 2 bases; junction bases not matched to a gene: 8. This CDR3 comprises 16 residues. Germline V gene data show CDR1 as SGHRS and CDR2 as YFSETQ. The CDR3 sequence is CASSAGTSHYTDTQYF. As DNA, the CDR3 is TGCGCCAGCAGCGCAGGGACTAGCCATTACACAGATACGCAGTATTTT.

The sample holds a few counts of this clonotype. The chain joins TRBV3-1 to TRBJ2-7; D is unclear. Between the trimmed V and J ends, which lost 3 bases and 3 bases, there was a span of 9 bases. Germline V gene sequence: CDR1 LGHDT, CDR2 YNNKEL (reference sequence). The CDR3 contains 13 residues. This CDR3 reads CASSQGSLYEQYF. The DNA of the CDR3 is TGTGCCAGCAGCCAGGGCAGCCTCTACGAGCAGTACTTC.

The CDR3 here is CASSLDSGGTFEQYF. CDR3 nucleotides: TGTGCCAGCAGCTTAGACAGCGGGGGGACGTTCGAGCAGTACTTC. The chain has TRBV7-2 and TRBJ2-7, with 9 bases fitting TRBD2. The CDR3 covers 15 residues. V shed 1 base and J 6 bases; nucleotides not matched to a gene: 7. Germline lookup yields CDR1 SGHTA and CDR2 FQGNSA.

This clonotype was counted only a few times. The rearrangement uses TRBV25-1 and TRBJ1-2; 8 bases agree with TRBD1. The CDR3 runs 14 residues. J gave up 4 bases and V 6 bases, and 7 bases lay outside the gene matches. Germline assignment: CDR1 MGHDK and CDR2 SYGVNS. The CDR3 nucleotides read TGTGCCAGCAGAGGGGCAGGGGGCTTCTATGGCTACACCTTC. Amino acid sequence: CASRGAGGFYGYTF.

V gene TRBV18 combines with J gene TRBJ2-3; the D gene is possibly TRBD2 (6 bases). Trimming stripped 5 bases from V and 0 bases from J, with 15 bases between. Germline CDR1 reads KGHSH; CDR2 reads LQKENI. The CDR3 sequence is 16 residues long. CDR3 nucleotide sequence: TGTGCCAGCTCAACAACAGGCGGGGCCAGCACAGATACGCAGTATTTT. Protein product: CASSTTGGASTDTQYF.

The chain links TRBV7-6 to TRBJ2-2; TRBD2 matches 8 bases. V lost 0 bases to trimming and J lost 4 bases; unmatched junction nucleotides: 4. The germline V gene has CDR1 SGHVS and CDR2 FNYEAQ. The CDR3 spans 16 residues. CDR3 region: CASSLAAGRATGELFF. The CDR3 coding sequence is TGTGCCAGCAGCTTAGCGGCCGGGAGGGCCACCGGGGAGCTGTTTTTT.

This chain joins TRBV5-1 and TRBJ2-5; D perhaps matches TRBD1 (5 bases). V was pared by 6 bases and J by 2 bases, with 14 bases between. The germline CDR1 and CDR2 sequences are SGHRS and YFSETQ. The CDR3 totals 14 residues. CDR3 nucleotides: TGCGCCAGCACCTCAGGGTTTGGACAAGAGACCCAGTACTTC. Translated, it gives CASTSGFGQETQYF.

This clonotype showed up just a few times. The V and J genes are TRBV5-1 and TRBJ2-2; TRBD2 is a possible D gene (6 bases). In germline, CDR1 is SGHRS, CDR2 YFSETQ. The CDR3 consists of 16 residues. Between the trimmed V and J ends, which lost 0 bases and 5 bases, there was a span of 14 bases. As DNA, the CDR3 is TGCGCCAGCAGCTTGGATGGTGGTCGGGGGACCGGGGAGCTGTTTTTT. It encodes CASSLDGGRGTGELFF.

J is TRBJ1-2 and V is TRBV4-2, with D possibly TRBD1 on 5 matching bases. From germline, CDR1 is LGHNA and CDR2 YNFKEQ. The CDR3 covers 16 residues. Trimming took 0 bases from V and 6 from J, leaving 17 bases between them. CDR3 loop: CASSQDRGRDVHGYTF. The CDR3 DNA reads TGTGCCAGCAGCCAAGATCGGGGCAGGGATGTCCATGGCTACACCTTC.

The chain carries TRBV28 and TRBJ2-5; a possible D gene is TRBD1 (5 bases). The CDR3 totals 14 residues. Trimming took 5 bases from V and 0 from J, leaving 10 bases between them. Germline values: CDR1 MDHEN, CDR2 SYDVKM. The CDR3 sequence: CASSIRQNQETQYF. The CDR3, as DNA: TGTGCCAGCAGTATAAGACAGAACCAAGAGACCCAGTACTTC.

The rearrangement joins TRBV12-3 or TRBV12-4 to TRBJ1-1; unclear D gene. This CDR3 is built from 12 residues. V was pared by 8 bases and J by 14 bases, with 21 bases between. The CDR3 region is CASLGRRGGEFF. The CDR3, as DNA: TGTGCCAGCCTAGGCAGGCGGGGAGGAGAATTCTTT.

This clonotype was picked up a small number of times. This rearrangement joins TRBV7-2 to TRBJ2-7; 7 bases match TRBD2. J was trimmed by 1 base and V by 1 base; bases with no gene match: 4. The CDR3 spans 15 residues. The germline CDR1 and CDR2 sequences are SGHTA and FQGNSA. CDR3 sequence (DNA): TGTGCCAGCAGCTTAGGCGGGAGACTTTCCTACGAGCAGTACTTC. Translating gives CASSLGGRLSYEQYF.

This sequence joins TRBV29-1 and TRBJ2-7, with no clear D. The CDR3 runs to 12 residues. Germline V lookup: CDR1 SQVTM, CDR2 ANQGSEA. The V and J ends lost 6 bases and 3 bases respectively, with 12 bases between them. The CDR3 loop is CSVKDGSYEQYF. The CDR3 nucleotides are TGCAGCGTGAAGGACGGAAGCTACGAGCAGTACTTC.

In this sample, this clonotype turned up a few times. The V gene is TRBV4-1, the J gene TRBJ2-3; 9 bases are a match to TRBD1. The CDR3 spans 18 residues. From germline, CDR1 is MGHRA and CDR2 YSYEKL. With 2 bases clipped from V and 2 bases from J, the junction kept 11 bases outside the gene matches. For the CDR3, the DNA is TGCGCCAGCAGCCAATTTGGTCTGGGACAGGGAATCACAGATACGCAGTATTTT. Its translation is CASSQFGLGQGITDTQYF.

The chain joins TRBV25-1 to TRBJ2-7, with D perhaps matching TRBD2 (6 bases). The CDR3 consists of 17 residues. CDR1 and CDR2 from the germline V gene are MGHDK and SYGVNS. V was clipped by 1 base and J by 0 bases, with 16 bases between them. The CDR3 bases are TGTGCCAGCAGTGAATCGGGGGTTGGTGGTGGCTCCTACGAGCAGTACTTC. Its protein is CASSESGVGGGSYEQYF.

This clonotype was detected only a few times. This chain joins TRBV6-1 and TRBJ2-7; either TRBD1 or TRBD2 may fit D (7 bases each). Germline CDR1 and CDR2: MNHNS and SASEGT. The CDR3 runs 14 residues. Trimming cost V 7 bases and J 2 bases, with 15 bases left between them. The CDR3 spells CASTEQGRAYEQYF. The CDR3 DNA follows: TGTGCCAGCACCGAACAGGGGAGGGCCTACGAGCAGTACTTC.